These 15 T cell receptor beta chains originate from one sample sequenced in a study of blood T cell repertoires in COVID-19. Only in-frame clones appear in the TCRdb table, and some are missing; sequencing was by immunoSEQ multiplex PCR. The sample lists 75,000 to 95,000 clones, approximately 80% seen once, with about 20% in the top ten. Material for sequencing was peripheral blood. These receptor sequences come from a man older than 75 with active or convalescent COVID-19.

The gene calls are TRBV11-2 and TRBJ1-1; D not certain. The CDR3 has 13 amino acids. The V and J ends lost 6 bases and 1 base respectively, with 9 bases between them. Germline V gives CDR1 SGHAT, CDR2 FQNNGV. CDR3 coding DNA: TGTGCCAGCAGTAGGTTAGCGAACACTGAAGCTTTCTTT. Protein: CASSRLANTEAFF.

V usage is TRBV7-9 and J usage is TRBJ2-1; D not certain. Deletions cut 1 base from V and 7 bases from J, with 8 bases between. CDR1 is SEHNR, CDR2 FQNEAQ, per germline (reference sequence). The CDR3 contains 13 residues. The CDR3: CASSLDQSNEQFF. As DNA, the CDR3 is TGTGCCAGCAGCTTAGATCAGTCAAATGAGCAGTTCTTC.

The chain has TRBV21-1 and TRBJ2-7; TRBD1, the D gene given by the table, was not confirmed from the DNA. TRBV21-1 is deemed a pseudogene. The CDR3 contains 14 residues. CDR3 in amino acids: CASSNEGAPYEQYV. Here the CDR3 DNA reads TGTGCCAGCAGCAACGAAGGGGCCCCCTACGAGCAGTACGTC.

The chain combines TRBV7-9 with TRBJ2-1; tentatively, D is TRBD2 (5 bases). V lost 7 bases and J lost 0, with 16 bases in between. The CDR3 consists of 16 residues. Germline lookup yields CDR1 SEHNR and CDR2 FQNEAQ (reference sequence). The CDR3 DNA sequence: TGTGCCAGCACATCAAGCGGATCGAGCTCCTACAATGAGCAGTTCTTC. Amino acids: CASTSSGSSSYNEQFF.

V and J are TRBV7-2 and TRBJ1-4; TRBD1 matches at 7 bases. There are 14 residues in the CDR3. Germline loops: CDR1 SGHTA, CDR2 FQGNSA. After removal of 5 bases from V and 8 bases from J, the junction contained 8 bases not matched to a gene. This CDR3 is CASSPQGGREKLFF. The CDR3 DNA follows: TGTGCCAGCAGCCCCCAGGGGGGACGGGAAAAACTGTTTTTT.

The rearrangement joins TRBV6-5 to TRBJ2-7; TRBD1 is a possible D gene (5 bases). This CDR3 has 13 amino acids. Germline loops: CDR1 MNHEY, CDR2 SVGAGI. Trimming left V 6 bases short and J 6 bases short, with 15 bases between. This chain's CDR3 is CASRKGSGFEQYV. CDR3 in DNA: TGTGCCAGCAGAAAAGGGTCAGGGTTCGAGCAGTACGTC.

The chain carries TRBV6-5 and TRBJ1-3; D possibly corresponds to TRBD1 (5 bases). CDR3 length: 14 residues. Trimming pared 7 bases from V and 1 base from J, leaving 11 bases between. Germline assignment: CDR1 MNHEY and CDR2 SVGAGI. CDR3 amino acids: CASNPNRSGNTIYF. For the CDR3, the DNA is TGTGCCAGCAATCCGAACAGGTCTGGAAACACCATATATTTT.

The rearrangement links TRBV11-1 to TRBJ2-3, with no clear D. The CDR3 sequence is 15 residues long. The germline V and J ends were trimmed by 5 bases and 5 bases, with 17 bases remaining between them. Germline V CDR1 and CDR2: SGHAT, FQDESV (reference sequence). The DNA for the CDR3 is TGTGCCAGCAGCCCGCGAGCCCCCAGGCGAGATACGCAGTATTTT. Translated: CASSPRAPRRDTQYF.

The CDR3 spells CSAEDGGLVVEAFF. The CDR3 DNA reads TGCAGCGCTGAGGACGGGGGTCTCGTGGTTGAAGCTTTCTTT. The chain is built from TRBV29-1 and TRBJ1-1; D perhaps matches TRBD1 (5 bases). Trimming cost V 7 bases and J 7 bases, with 22 bases left between them. Germline V CDR1 and CDR2: SQVTM, ANQGSEA. The CDR3 is 14 residues long. Using reference TRBV29-1 and TRBJ1-1 for the parts outside the CDR3, the full variable domain is SAVISQKPSRDICQRGTSLTIQCQVDSQVTMMFWYRQQPGQSLTLIATANQGSEATYESGFVIDKFPISRPNLTFSTLTVSNMSPEDSSIYLCSAEDGGLVVEAFFGQGTRLTVV.

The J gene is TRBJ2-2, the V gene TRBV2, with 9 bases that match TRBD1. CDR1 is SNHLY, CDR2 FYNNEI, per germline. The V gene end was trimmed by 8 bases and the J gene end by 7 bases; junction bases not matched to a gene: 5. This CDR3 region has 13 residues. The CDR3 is CASGTDRGGELFF. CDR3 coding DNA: TGTGCCAGCGGAACGGACAGGGGCGGGGAGCTGTTTTTT.

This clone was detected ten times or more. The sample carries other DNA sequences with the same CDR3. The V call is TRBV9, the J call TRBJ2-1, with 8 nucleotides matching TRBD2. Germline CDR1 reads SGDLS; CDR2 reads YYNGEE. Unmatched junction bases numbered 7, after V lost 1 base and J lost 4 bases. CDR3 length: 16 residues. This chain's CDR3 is CASSVRLAGVYNEQFF. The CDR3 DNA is TGTGCCAGCAGCGTACGGCTAGCGGGCGTATACAATGAGCAGTTCTTC.

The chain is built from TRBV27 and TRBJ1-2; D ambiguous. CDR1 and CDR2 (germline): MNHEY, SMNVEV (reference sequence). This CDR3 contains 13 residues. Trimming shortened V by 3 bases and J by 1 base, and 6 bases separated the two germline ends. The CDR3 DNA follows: TGTGCCAGCAGTTTTACAGTTAACTATGGCTACACCTTC. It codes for CASSFTVNYGYTF.

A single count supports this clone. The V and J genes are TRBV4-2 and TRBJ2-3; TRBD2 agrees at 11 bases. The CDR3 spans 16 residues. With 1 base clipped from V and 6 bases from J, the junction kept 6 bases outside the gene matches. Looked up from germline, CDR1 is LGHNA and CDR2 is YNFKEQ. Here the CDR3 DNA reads TGTGCCAGCAGCCAAGGACTAGCGGGGAACCAGGATACGCAGTATTTT. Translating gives CASSQGLAGNQDTQYF.

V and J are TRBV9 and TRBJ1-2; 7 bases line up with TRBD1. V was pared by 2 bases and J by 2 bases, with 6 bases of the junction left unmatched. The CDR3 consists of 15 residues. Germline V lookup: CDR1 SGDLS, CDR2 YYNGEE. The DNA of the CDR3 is TGTGCCAGCAGCGTCCGACAGGGATACAACTATGGCTACACCTTC. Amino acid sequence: CASSVRQGYNYGYTF.

CDR3 nucleotide sequence: TGTGCCAGCAGCTTACATGGAGTAAAAGAGACCCAGTACTTC. Translated: CASSLHGVKETQYF. The rearrangement uses TRBV7-9 and TRBJ2-5; D not certain. Trimming took off 2 bases at V and 3 bases at J, with 10 bases between the two ends. The CDR3 consists of 14 residues. The germline CDR1 and CDR2 sequences are SEHNR and FQNEAQ (reference sequence).